Listed below are T cell receptor beta chains from one sample, sequenced in a study of T cell responses to AZD1222 COVID-19 vaccine. Libraries were prepared by immunoSEQ multiplex PCR; TCRdb keeps only in-frame clonotypes and omits some of them. This repertoire shows 120,000 or so clones, just under 95% found once; its top ten account for roughly 7.8%. Sequencing was performed on peripheral blood, taken on day 0 of AZD1222 vaccination. The receptors were gathered from an adult in good health. The CDR3 runs from the conserved cysteine through the conserved F or W.

j_call v_call cdr3_aa
TRBJ1-6 TRBV3-1/TRBV3-2 CASSQEFRETSPLHF
TRBJ2-2 TRBV30 CAWNPRPTGELFF
TRBJ2-2 TRBV24-1 CATSRELAGELFF
TRBJ2-7 TRBV5-1 CASSLSSTSYEQYF
TRBJ2-1 TRBV24-1 CATSEAGQGGYNEQFF
TRBJ1-4 TRBV7-6 CASSETGTNEKLFF
TRBJ2-1 TRBV27 CASSRRLAGMSSYNEQFF
TRBJ1-5 TRBV6-5 CASSQDRGNQPQHF
TRBJ1-3 TRBV18 CASSPNIDSGNTIYF
TRBJ1-5 TRBV6-1 CASSEALTGVNNQPQHF
TRBJ1-1 TRBV3-1/TRBV3-2 CASSQLRGQRTEAFF
TRBJ1-3 TRBV7-3 CASSLNGEAGNTIYF
TRBJ2-7 TRBV28 CASSWGNSYEQYF
TRBJ2-3 TRBV11-3 CASSLGPRTASTDTQYF
TRBJ2-7 TRBV7-9 CASSPSGSYEQYF
TRBJ1-5 TRBV2 CASRGTAPDGPQHF
TRBJ1-6 TRBV5-5 CASSLEFRATYNSPLHF
TRBJ1-2 TRBV3-1/TRBV3-2 CASSLLKGEVYGYTF
TRBJ2-1 TRBV7-9 CASSPLTRNEQFF
TRBJ1-4 TRBV7-2 CASSLGGSIGKLFF
TRBJ1-3 TRBV19 CASSATGLFSGNTIYF
TRBJ1-1 TRBV5-6 CASSLVPRTEAFF
TRBJ2-3 TRBV14 CASSQFPELPPRYF
TRBJ1-4 TRBV4-2 CASSQRGSEKLFF
TRBJ1-2 TRBV7-9 CASIHLGGINYGYTF
TRBJ2-6 TRBV5-1 CASSYNRQGTGANVLTF
TRBJ2-6 TRBV7-6 CASSLVGPRPGANVLTF
TRBJ1-5 TRBV2 CASDLDYSNQPQHF
TRBJ1-2 TRBV30 CAWRREGLANYGYTF
TRBJ2-1 TRBV28 CASSVSGGNYNEQFF
TRBJ1-3 TRBV19 CASIDRGHWGSSGNTIYF
TRBJ1-2 TRBV6-5 CASGLRRAYGYTF
TRBJ2-7 TRBV29-1 CSVSGGASGEQYF
TRBJ2-3 TRBV6-5 CASLTGGSRDTQYF
TRBJ1-5 TRBV5-1 CASSLGTGGEDQPQHF
TRBJ2-1 TRBV30 CALGGGAVNEQFF
TRBJ2-6 TRBV5-8 CASSSASGTGANVLTF
TRBJ2-5 TRBV15 CATSRAVETQYF
TRBJ1-1 TRBV30 CAWSVQVGTEAFF
TRBJ1-4 TRBV27 CASSFSRGPNEKLFF
TRBJ1-1 TRBV4-1 CASSQWDRGTEAFF
TRBJ2-3 TRBV9 CASSMTSGNRGDTQYF
TRBJ1-1 TRBV2 CASSGWGVNTEAFF
TRBJ2-1 TRBV21-1 CASSRGGSGGGSSYNEQFF
TRBJ1-4 TRBV19 CASSEWGVELGGEKLFF
TRBJ2-2 TRBV2 CASSEDGGGTGELFF
TRBJ2-3 TRBV9 CASSPRHMQQYTQYF
TRBJ1-1 TRBV14 CASSQGAGMNTEAFF
TRBJ2-7 TRBV11-2 CASSTRTSGRYEQYF
TRBJ1-3 TRBV7-6 CASSQSRGGGNTIYF
TRBJ1-5 TRBV19 CASSAIEVGNQPQHF
TRBJ1-5 TRBV14 CASSPGEQGARSNQPQHF
TRBJ1-4 TRBV5-1 CASSRGEGEKLFF
TRBJ2-7 TRBV11-2 CASSLEAGGGFHEQYF
TRBJ1-2 TRBV3-1/TRBV3-2 CASSPTGGARLTF